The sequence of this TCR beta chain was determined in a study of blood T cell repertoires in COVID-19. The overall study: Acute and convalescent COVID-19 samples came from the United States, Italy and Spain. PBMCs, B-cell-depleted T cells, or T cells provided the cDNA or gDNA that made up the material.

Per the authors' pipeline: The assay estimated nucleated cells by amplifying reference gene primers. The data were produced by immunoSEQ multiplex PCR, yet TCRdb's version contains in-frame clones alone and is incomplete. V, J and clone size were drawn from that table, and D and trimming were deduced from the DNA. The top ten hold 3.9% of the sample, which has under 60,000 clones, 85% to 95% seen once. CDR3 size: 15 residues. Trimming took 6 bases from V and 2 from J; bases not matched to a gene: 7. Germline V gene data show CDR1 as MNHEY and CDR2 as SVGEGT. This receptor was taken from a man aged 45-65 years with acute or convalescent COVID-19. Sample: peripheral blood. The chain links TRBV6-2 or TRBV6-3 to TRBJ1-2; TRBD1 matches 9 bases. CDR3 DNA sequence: TGTGCCAGCAGCCGGGCCGGGACAGGGAACTATGGCTACACCTTC. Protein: CASSRAGTGNYGYTF.